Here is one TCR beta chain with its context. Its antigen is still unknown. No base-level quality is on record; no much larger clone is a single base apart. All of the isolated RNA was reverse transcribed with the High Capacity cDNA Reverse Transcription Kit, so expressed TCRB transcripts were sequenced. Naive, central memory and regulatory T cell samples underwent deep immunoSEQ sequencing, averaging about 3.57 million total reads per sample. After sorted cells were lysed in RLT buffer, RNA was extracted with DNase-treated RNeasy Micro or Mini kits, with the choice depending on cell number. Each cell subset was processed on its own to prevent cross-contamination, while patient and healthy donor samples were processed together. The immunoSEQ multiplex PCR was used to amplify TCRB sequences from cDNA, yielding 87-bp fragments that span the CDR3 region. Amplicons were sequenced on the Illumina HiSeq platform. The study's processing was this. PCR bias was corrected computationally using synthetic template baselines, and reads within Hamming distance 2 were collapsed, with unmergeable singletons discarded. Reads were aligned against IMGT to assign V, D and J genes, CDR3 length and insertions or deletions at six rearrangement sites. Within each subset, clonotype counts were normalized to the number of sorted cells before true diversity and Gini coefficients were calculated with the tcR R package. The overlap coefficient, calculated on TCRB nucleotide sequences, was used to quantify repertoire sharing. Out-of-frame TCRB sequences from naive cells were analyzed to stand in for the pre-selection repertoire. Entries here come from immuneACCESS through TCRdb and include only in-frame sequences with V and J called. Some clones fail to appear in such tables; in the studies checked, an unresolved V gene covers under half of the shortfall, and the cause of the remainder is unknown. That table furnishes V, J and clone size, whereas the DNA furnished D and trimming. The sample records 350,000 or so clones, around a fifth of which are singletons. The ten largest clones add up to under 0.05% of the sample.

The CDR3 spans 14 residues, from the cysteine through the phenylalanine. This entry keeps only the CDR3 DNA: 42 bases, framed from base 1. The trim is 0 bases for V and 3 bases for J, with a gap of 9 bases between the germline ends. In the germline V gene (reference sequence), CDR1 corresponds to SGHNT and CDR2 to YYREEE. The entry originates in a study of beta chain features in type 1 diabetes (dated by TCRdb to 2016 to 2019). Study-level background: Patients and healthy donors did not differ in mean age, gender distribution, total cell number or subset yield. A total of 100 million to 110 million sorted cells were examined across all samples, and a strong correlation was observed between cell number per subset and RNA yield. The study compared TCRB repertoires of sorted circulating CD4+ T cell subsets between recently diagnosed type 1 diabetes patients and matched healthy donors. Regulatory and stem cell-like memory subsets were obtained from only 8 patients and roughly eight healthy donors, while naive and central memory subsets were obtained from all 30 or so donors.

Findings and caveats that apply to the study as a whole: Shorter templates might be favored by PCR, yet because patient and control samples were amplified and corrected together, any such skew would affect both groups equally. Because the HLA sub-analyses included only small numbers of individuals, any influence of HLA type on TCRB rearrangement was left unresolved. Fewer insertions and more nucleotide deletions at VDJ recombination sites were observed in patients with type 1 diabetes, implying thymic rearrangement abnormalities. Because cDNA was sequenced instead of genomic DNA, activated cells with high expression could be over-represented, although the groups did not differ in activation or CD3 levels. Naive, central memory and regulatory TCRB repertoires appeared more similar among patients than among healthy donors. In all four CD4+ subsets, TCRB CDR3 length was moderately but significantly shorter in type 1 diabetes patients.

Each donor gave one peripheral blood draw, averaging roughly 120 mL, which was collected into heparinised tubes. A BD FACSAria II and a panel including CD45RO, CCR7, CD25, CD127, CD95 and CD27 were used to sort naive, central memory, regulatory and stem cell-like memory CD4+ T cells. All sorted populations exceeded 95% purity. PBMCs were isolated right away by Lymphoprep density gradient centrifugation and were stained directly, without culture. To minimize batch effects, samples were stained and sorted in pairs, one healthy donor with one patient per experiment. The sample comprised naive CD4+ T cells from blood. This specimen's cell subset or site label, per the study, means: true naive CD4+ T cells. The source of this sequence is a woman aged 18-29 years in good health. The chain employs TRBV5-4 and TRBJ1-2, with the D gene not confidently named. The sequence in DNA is TGTGCCAGCAGCTTGGCACCAGTCGACTATGGCTACACCTTC. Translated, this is CASSLAPVDYGYTF.